This T cell receptor (beta chain) was obtained from a study of somatic mutations in cytotoxic T cells in rheumatoid arthritis. Across the study: Patient blood (approximately 30 ml EDTA) was collected right after diagnosis, preceding any treatment.

Study-wide findings and caveats: Nothing was done to adjust for multiple comparisons when TRBV07 showed up slightly less in rheumatoid arthritis patients. Within 8 of 65 patients, the single biggest CD8+ clone made up more than 20% of CD8+ cells.

A remark on this clone: Its antigen remains unknown.

In the original processing: Matching between patient CD8+ clones larger than 1% and published virus-specific TCRB sequences was rare. Assay used: immunoSEQ multiplex PCR; TCRdb lists only in-frame clones, some missing. V, J and clone size are those of that table, while D and trimming were read from the DNA. The table records more than 10,000 clones, about 88% of them present only once. V lost 6 bases to trimming and J lost 1 base, with 18 bases between them. Germline loops: CDR1 LNHDA, CDR2 SQIVND (reference sequence). The CDR3 covers 16 residues. The origin of this receptor is a young woman with rheumatoid arthritis. Sequenced material: CD4+ T cells sorted from blood. The chain joins TRBV19 to TRBJ1-1, with D perhaps TRBD1 (6 bases). CDR3 in DNA: TGTGCCAGTAGGGAATCGACCGGGACACCGAACACTGAAGCTTTCTTT. It is translated as CASRESTGTPNTEAFF.